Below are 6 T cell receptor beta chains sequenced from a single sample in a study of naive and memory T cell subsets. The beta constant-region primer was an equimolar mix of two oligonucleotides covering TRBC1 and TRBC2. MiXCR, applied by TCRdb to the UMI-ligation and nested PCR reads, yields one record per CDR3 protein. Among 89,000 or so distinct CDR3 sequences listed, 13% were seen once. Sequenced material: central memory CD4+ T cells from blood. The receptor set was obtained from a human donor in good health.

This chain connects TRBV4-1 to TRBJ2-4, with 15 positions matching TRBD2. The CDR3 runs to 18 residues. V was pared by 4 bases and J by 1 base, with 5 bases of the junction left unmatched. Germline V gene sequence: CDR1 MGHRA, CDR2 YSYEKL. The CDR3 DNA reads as TGCGCCAGCAGCCCGGGACTAGCGGGAGGATACGCCAAAAACATTCAGTACTTC. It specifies CASSPGLAGGYAKNIQYF.

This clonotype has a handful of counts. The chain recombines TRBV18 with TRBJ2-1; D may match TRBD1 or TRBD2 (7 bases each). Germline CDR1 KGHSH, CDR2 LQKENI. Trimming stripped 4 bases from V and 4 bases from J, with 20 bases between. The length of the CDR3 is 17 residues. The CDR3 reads CASSQGGLRESYNEQFF. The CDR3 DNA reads TGTGCCAGCTCACAAGGGGGCCTGCGGGAGTCTTACAATGAGCAGTTCTTC.

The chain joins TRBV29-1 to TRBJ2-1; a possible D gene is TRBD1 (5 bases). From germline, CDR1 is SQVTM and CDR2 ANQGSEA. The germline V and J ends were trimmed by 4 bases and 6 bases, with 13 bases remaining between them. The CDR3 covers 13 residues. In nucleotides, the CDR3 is TGCAGCGTTGTCCAGGGTGGCCCCAATGAGCAGTTCTTC. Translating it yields CSVVQGGPNEQFF.

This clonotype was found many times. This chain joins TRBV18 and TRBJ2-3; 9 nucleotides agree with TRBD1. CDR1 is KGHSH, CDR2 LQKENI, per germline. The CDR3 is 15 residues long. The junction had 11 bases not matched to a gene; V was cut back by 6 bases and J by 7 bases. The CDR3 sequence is CASSPTGTGSYTQYF. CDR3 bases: TGTGCCAGCTCTCCGACCGGGACAGGGTCTTATACGCAGTATTTT.

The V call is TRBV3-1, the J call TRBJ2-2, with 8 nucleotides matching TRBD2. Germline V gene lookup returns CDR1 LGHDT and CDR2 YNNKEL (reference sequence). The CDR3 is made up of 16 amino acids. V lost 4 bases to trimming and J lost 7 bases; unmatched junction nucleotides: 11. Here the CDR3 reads CASSPRTGGPGGELFF. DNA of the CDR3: TGTGCCAGCAGCCCCAGGACGGGAGGGCCAGGCGGGGAGCTGTTTTTT.

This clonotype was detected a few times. The CDR3 coding sequence is TGTGCCAGCAGCTTAGAGGTCGATGAGCAGTTCTTC. Protein: CASSLEVDEQFF. The J gene is TRBJ2-1, the V gene TRBV7-9; no firm D call. The CDR3 sequence is 12 residues long. Trimming removed 1 base at V and 8 bases at J, with 6 bases between. The germline V gene has CDR1 SEHNR and CDR2 FQNEAQ (reference sequence).